The 18 T cell receptor beta chains given below trace back to one sample, sequenced in a study of CD8 T cells in Susac syndrome. Random hexamers primed reverse transcription of about 0.45 to 1 ug RNA. Using its own MiXCR run on the immunoSEQ multiplex PCR reads, TCRdb lists one record per CDR3 protein. The sample carries 250,000 to 300,000 distinct CDR3 sequences, 75% to 90% recorded once. The specimen sequenced was CD8+ T cells from PBMCs. Source of these receptors: a human donor with multiple sclerosis.

This chain links TRBV24-1 with TRBJ2-1, with 8 bases lining up with TRBD1. Germline values: CDR1 KGHDR, CDR2 SFDVKD. The length of the CDR3 is 14 residues. Trimming removed 5 bases from V and 8 bases from J; junction bases left unmatched: 7. CDR3: CATSVSPTGDEQFF. The CDR3 nucleotides read TGTGCCACCAGTGTCTCACCGACAGGGGATGAGCAGTTCTTC.

This sequence joins TRBV5-6 and TRBJ1-1; a possible D gene is TRBD1 (6 bases). The V and J ends lost 6 bases and 0 bases respectively, with 18 bases between them. Germline loops: CDR1 SGHDT, CDR2 YYEEEE. The CDR3 has 16 amino acids. DNA for the CDR3: TGTGCCAGCACCAATACCCCGACAGGACTGAACACTGAAGCTTTCTTT. This sequence encodes CASTNTPTGLNTEAFF.

J is TRBJ2-1 and V is TRBV6-1; D may be TRBD1 (5 bases). The CDR3 contains 16 residues. Trimming left V 5 bases short and J 0 bases short, with 14 bases between. CDR1 is MNHNS and CDR2 is SASEGT in the germline V gene. The CDR3 DNA reads as TGTGCCAGCAGTCCCCAGGGCCGCTCCTCCTACAATGAGCAGTTCTTC. Protein product: CASSPQGRSSYNEQFF.

The chain is built from TRBV29-1 and TRBJ2-7; D uncertain. CDR3 length: 13 residues. V was pared by 4 bases and J by 6 bases, with 16 bases between. In germline, CDR1 is SQVTM, CDR2 ANQGSEA. The CDR3 sequence is CSVGPGDWREQYF. The CDR3 nucleotides are TGCAGCGTTGGCCCAGGAGATTGGCGCGAGCAGTACTTC.

The chain is built from TRBV9 and TRBJ1-2, with 9 bases identical to TRBD1. With 4 bases clipped from V and 6 bases from J, the junction kept 4 bases outside the gene matches. This CDR3 contains 13 residues. Looked up from germline, CDR1 is SGDLS and CDR2 is YYNGEE. Written as DNA, the CDR3 is TGTGCCAGCAGCATCGGGACAGGGAATGGCTACACCTTC. Encoded protein: CASSIGTGNGYTF.

The V and J genes are TRBV25-1 and TRBJ2-7; D possibly corresponds to TRBD1 (6 bases). The CDR3 runs to 15 residues. Trimming pared 5 bases from V and 7 bases from J, leaving 21 bases between. Germline CDR1 is MGHDK and CDR2 is SYGVNS. CDR3 region: CASSQTGGQKMEQYF. DNA for the CDR3: TGTGCCAGCAGTCAGACAGGAGGACAGAAAATGGAGCAGTACTTC.

The J gene is TRBJ1-5, the V gene TRBV28; 9 nucleotides agree with TRBD1. Per germline, CDR1 MDHEN and CDR2 SYDVKM. This CDR3 is 15 amino acids long. With V trimmed by 3 bases and J by 6 bases, 6 bases remained unmatched. CDR3 amino acids: CASSLDRGGGQPQHF. DNA of the CDR3: TGTGCCAGCAGTTTGGACAGGGGAGGAGGTCAGCCCCAGCATTTT.

This chain uses TRBV2 with TRBJ1-6, with 7 bases aligning to TRBD1. Germline loops: CDR1 SNHLY, CDR2 FYNNEI. V gave up 1 base and J gave up 13 bases; unmatched junction bases: 13. This CDR3 has 16 amino acids. CDR3 residues: CASSEGPGTASTPLHF. CDR3 DNA sequence: TGTGCCAGCAGTGAAGGGCCCGGGACAGCCTCGACGCCCCTCCACTTT.

V is TRBV9 and J is TRBJ2-7; either TRBD1 or TRBD2 may supply D (5 bases each). Germline V gene data show CDR1 as SGDLS and CDR2 as YYNGEE. Trimming stripped 4 bases from V and 0 bases from J, with 17 bases between. The CDR3 extends over 16 amino acids. This chain's CDR3 is CASSPPGTPSSYEQYF. CDR3 DNA sequence: TGTGCCAGCAGCCCGCCTGGGACCCCTAGCTCCTACGAGCAGTACTTC. Variable domain in full (rest from reference TRBV9 and TRBJ2-7): DSGVTQTPKHLITATGQRVTLRCSPRSGDLSVYWYQQSLDQGLQFLIQYYNGEERAKGNILERFSAQQFPDLHSELNLSSLELGDSALYFCASSPPGTPSSYEQYFGPGTRLTVT.

This chain joins TRBV6-2 or TRBV6-3 and TRBJ2-1; the D gene is possibly TRBD1 (5 bases). This CDR3 comprises 14 residues. Germline V gene lookup returns CDR1 MNHEY and CDR2 SVGEGT. Trimming took 7 bases from V and 4 from J, leaving 14 bases between them. The DNA for the CDR3 is TGTGCCAGCACCGGGTCAGGGCCTTACAATGAGCAGTTCTTC. Protein product: CASTGSGPYNEQFF.

J is TRBJ1-2 and V is TRBV6-2 or TRBV6-3; D not certain. Germline CDR1 and CDR2: MNHEY and SVGEGT. V lost 2 bases and J lost 4, with 5 bases in between. There are 12 residues in the CDR3. The CDR3 coding sequence is TGTGCCAGCAGTTACCCGCCCTATGGCTACACCTTC. Its protein is CASSYPPYGYTF.

V usage is TRBV11-2 and J usage is TRBJ1-1; D ambiguous. Trimming left V 0 bases short and J 4 bases short, with 18 bases between. Per the germline V gene, CDR1 is SGHAT and CDR2 is FQNNGV. The CDR3 is 17 residues long. The CDR3 coding sequence is TGTGCCAGCAGCTTAGATTTGGTGTACGGTTACGCCACTGAAGCTTTCTTT. Its protein product is CASSLDLVYGYATEAFF.

The gene calls are TRBV30 and TRBJ2-2; TRBD2 aligns across 11 bases. Germline lookup yields CDR1 GTSNPN and CDR2 SVGIG (reference sequence). V lost 1 base and J lost 4; bases outside the gene matches: 2. The CDR3 is 15 amino acids. The CDR3 reads CAWSEGTSGTGELFF. DNA of the CDR3: TGTGCCTGGAGTGAGGGGACTAGCGGCACCGGGGAGCTGTTTTTT.

Only one count was recorded for this clonotype. This chain uses TRBV30 with TRBJ1-2, with 12 positions matching TRBD1. From germline, CDR1 is GTSNPN and CDR2 SVGIG (reference sequence). Losses at the gene ends were 1 base for V and 2 bases for J; bases not matched to a gene: 5. The CDR3 spans 16 residues. This CDR3 reads CAWSAPGTGGNYGYTF. The CDR3, as DNA: TGTGCCTGGAGTGCCCCCGGGACAGGGGGCAACTATGGCTACACCTTC.

The chain is built from TRBV7-2 and TRBJ2-3; 9 bases line up with TRBD1. After removal of 6 bases from V and 0 bases from J, the junction contained 10 bases not matched to a gene. This CDR3 contains 17 residues. The V gene's germline CDR1 is SGHTA and CDR2 FQGNSA. The CDR3 DNA is TGTGCCAGCAGTTTACCGGGACAGGGAGTAAGCACAGATACGCAGTATTTT. Translating gives CASSLPGQGVSTDTQYF.

The gene calls are TRBV7-9 and TRBJ2-1; D may be TRBD1 or TRBD2 (7 bases each). Germline loops: CDR1 SEHNR, CDR2 FQNEAQ (reference sequence). V lost 1 base and J lost 8, with 15 bases in between. The CDR3 consists of 15 residues. CDR3 region: CASSLGQGLIDEQFF. CDR3 DNA sequence: TGTGCCAGCAGCTTAGGACAGGGACTAATCGATGAGCAGTTCTTC.

In its sample, this clonotype was seen a few times. The chain has TRBV5-4 and TRBJ2-5, with TRBD2 as a possible D gene (7 bases). The V end lost 3 bases, the J end lost 1 base, and 13 bases lay between the germline ends. Per the germline V gene, CDR1 is SGHNT and CDR2 is YYREEE (reference sequence). The CDR3 totals 15 residues. The CDR3 nucleotides are TGTGCCAGCAGCTCTAGGGGGGGCTTCCAAGAGACCCAGTACTTC. Translating it yields CASSSRGGFQETQYF. The variable domain in full, completed from reference TRBV5-4 and TRBJ2-5, reads ETGVTQSPTHLIKTRGQQVTLRCSSQSGHNTVSWYQQALGQGPQFIFQYYREEENGRGNFPPRFSGLQFPNYSSELNVNALELDDSALYLCASSSRGGFQETQYFGPGTRLLVL.

This chain joins TRBV9 and TRBJ1-2, with D possibly TRBD1 on 5 matching bases. The CDR3 runs 15 residues. The V and J ends lost 0 bases and 2 bases respectively, with 11 bases between them. Per the germline V gene, CDR1 is SGDLS and CDR2 is YYNGEE. CDR3 in DNA: TGTGCCAGCAGCGTAGCTTCAGAGGGGAACTATGGCTACACCTTC. Its translation: CASSVASEGNYGYTF.